The 23 T cell receptor beta chains presented below share a single source sample, sequenced in a study of T cell repertoires in cytomegalovirus infection. TCRdb called the reads again in MiXCR, with one record for every CDR3 protein. The profile shows roughly 130,000 distinct CDR3 sequences, more than 20% of them singletons. Antigen specificity for these receptors is unknown. The sequenced material came from PBMCs, sequenced either directly or after in vitro stimulation (not recorded which). The receptor set was obtained from a human donor in good health (CMV status not recorded). Some clones in this sample may be carry-over from other donors' samples.

The CDR3 DNA is TGTGCCAGCAGTTCCCCAGGGACAGGCTCCTACGAGCAGTACTTC. Amino acid sequence: CASSSPGTGSYEQYF. The chain has TRBV28 and TRBJ2-7, with 8 bases that match TRBD1. Per the germline V gene, CDR1 is MDHEN and CDR2 is SYDVKM. Trimming at V came to 4 bases and at J to 0 bases, leaving 5 bases not matched to a gene. The CDR3 has 15 amino acids.

This clonotype was seen ten or more times. The chain has TRBV6-2 or TRBV6-3 and TRBJ2-4; D is undetermined. The V end lost 7 bases, the J end lost 5 bases, and 12 bases lay between the germline ends. Germline values: CDR1 MNHEY, CDR2 SVGEGT. This CDR3 has 13 residues. CDR3 residues: CASKKMEENIQYF. The CDR3 DNA reads TGTGCCAGCAAGAAAATGGAAGAAAACATTCAGTACTTC.

This clonotype was seen only a few times. V is TRBV11-2 and J is TRBJ2-3, with TRBD2 matching over 13 bases. V lost 4 bases to trimming and J lost 3 bases; unmatched junction nucleotides: 1. CDR3 size: 15 residues. Germline CDR1 SGHAT, CDR2 FQNNGV. The CDR3: CASSWTSGRTDTQYF. Here the CDR3 DNA reads TGTGCCAGCAGCTGGACTAGCGGGAGAACAGATACGCAGTATTTT.

The rearrangement uses TRBV20-1 and TRBJ2-7, with 7 bases identical to TRBD2. Germline V lookup: CDR1 DFQATT, CDR2 SNEGSKA (reference sequence). After removal of 4 bases from V and 0 bases from J, the junction contained 6 bases not matched to a gene. CDR3 length equals 14 residues. This CDR3 is CSAKGRGGSYEQYF. CDR3 coding DNA: TGCAGTGCTAAGGGGAGGGGTGGCTCCTACGAGCAGTACTTC.

In its sample, this clonotype was seen many times. The chain carries TRBV7-2 and TRBJ2-2; D assignment may be TRBD1 or TRBD2 (6 bases each). The CDR3 extends over 16 amino acids. Trimming pared 7 bases from V and 4 bases from J, leaving 19 bases between. Per germline, CDR1 SGHTA and CDR2 FQGNSA. CDR3: CASKLQGGGLTGELFF. Here the CDR3 DNA reads TGTGCCAGCAAACTACAGGGTGGGGGGCTCACCGGGGAGCTGTTTTTT.

The V call is TRBV20-1, the J call TRBJ2-2; a weak D match, TRBD2 (6 bases). Germline V gene lookup returns CDR1 DFQATT and CDR2 SNEGSKA (reference sequence). V was pared by 3 bases and J by 0 bases, with 14 bases between. This CDR3 comprises 16 residues. The CDR3 bases are TGCAGTGCTAGGCCAAGTAGCGGAACGAACACCGGGGAGCTGTTTTTT. Protein product: CSARPSSGTNTGELFF.

This chain links TRBV19 with TRBJ1-1; the D is unclear. Germline CDR1 is LNHDA and CDR2 is SQIVND (reference sequence). Trimming removed 4 bases from V and 1 base from J, with 31 bases in between. CDR3 length: 21 residues. The CDR3 region is CASSRAPQAEPTIQTNTEAFF. The CDR3 DNA follows: TGTGCCAGTAGTAGGGCCCCCCAAGCCGAGCCCACAATACAGACGAACACTGAAGCTTTCTTT.

This chain connects TRBV2 to TRBJ1-1; the D gene is possibly TRBD1 (6 bases). Between the trimmed V and J ends, which lost 6 bases and 4 bases, there was a span of 15 bases. Germline lookup yields CDR1 SNHLY and CDR2 FYNNEI. CDR3 size: 14 residues. The CDR3 reads CASSVEQGGTEAFF. In DNA, the CDR3 is TGTGCCAGCAGCGTGGAACAGGGCGGCACTGAAGCTTTCTTT.

Worth noting for this clonotype: A read error may be the cause here, since a much bigger clone is one base away. The V and J genes are TRBV7-2 and TRBJ2-3, with 9 bases that match TRBD1. Germline V gene sequence: CDR1 SGHTA, CDR2 FQGNSA. This CDR3 is built from 15 residues. For the CDR3, the DNA is TGTGCCAACAGCACCGGGACAGGGCCCACAGATACGCAGTATTTT. This encodes CANSTGTGPTDTQYF.

The sample holds a few counts of this clonotype. The J gene is TRBJ2-1, the V gene TRBV7-3; TRBD2 matches 10 bases. Germline trimming cut 7 bases from V and 4 bases from J; bases unmatched to any gene: 7. Germline V gene data show CDR1 as SGHTA and CDR2 as FQGTGA. This CDR3 spans 15 amino acids. This CDR3 reads CASTEAGGPYNEQFF. As DNA, the CDR3 is TGTGCCAGCACCGAAGCGGGAGGGCCATACAATGAGCAGTTCTTC.

The chain combines TRBV6-6 with TRBJ2-2; D is ambiguous. Trimming left V 5 bases short and J 3 bases short, with 10 bases between. CDR3 length: 14 residues. Germline loops: CDR1 MNHNY, CDR2 SVGAGI (reference sequence). CDR3 nucleotide sequence: TGTGCCAGCAGTATTCATGAGGACACCGGGGAGCTGTTTTTT. It translates to CASSIHEDTGELFF.

J is TRBJ1-1 and V is TRBV7-9, with 7 bases matching TRBD1. The CDR3 has 15 amino acids. V trimming: 3 bases; J trimming: 3 bases; junction bases outside the gene matches: 7. Germline lookup yields CDR1 SEHNR and CDR2 FQNEAQ (reference sequence). DNA for the CDR3: TGTGCCAGCAGCTTGCGGCCAGGGGGGTACACTGAAGCTTTCTTT. It is translated as CASSLRPGGYTEAFF.

This clonotype has a handful of counts. With a much larger clone just one base away, this may be a read error. V and J are TRBV7-2 and TRBJ2-5; D may be TRBD1 (5 bases). Germline V gives CDR1 SGHTA, CDR2 FQGNSA. V shed 4 bases and J shed 2 bases, with 8 bases lying between them. The CDR3 is made up of 13 amino acids. The CDR3 DNA is TGTGCCAGCAGCTCACGACAGCAAGAGACCCAGTACTTC. Translation: CASSSRQQETQYF.

The table lists this clonotype with a few counts. This rearrangement joins TRBV24-1 to TRBJ2-2; D possibly uses TRBD1 or TRBD2 (5 bases each). Germline V gene sequence: CDR1 KGHDR, CDR2 SFDVKD. This CDR3 spans 14 amino acids. Trimming left V 4 bases short and J 8 bases short, with 13 bases between. The chain's CDR3 is CATSDPGPIGELFF. DNA of the CDR3: TGTGCCACCAGTGACCCGGGACCTATAGGGGAGCTGTTTTTT.

The rearrangement uses TRBV7-2 and TRBJ1-1; D is possibly TRBD1 (6 bases). CDR1 is SGHTA, CDR2 FQGNSA, per germline. Trimming removed 5 bases at V and 5 bases at J, with 15 bases between. CDR3 length equals 14 residues. This chain's CDR3 is CASSPQGIGTEAFF. CDR3 nucleotide sequence: TGTGCCAGCAGCCCGCAGGGGATCGGTACTGAAGCTTTCTTT.

This clonotype was counted at least ten times. This sequence joins TRBV7-2 and TRBJ1-2; 8 bases are a match to TRBD1. V shed 0 bases and J 4 bases; nucleotides not matched to a gene: 1. CDR1 is SGHTA, CDR2 FQGNSA, per germline. The CDR3 runs to 14 residues. In nucleotides, the CDR3 is TGTGCCAGCAGCTTAGCGGGGACAGGCTATGGCTACACCTTC. Its translation: CASSLAGTGYGYTF.

The chain employs TRBV2 and TRBJ1-5; TRBD1 matches 8 bases. In germline, CDR1 is SNHLY, CDR2 FYNNEI. After removal of 1 base from V and 6 bases from J, the junction contained 5 bases not matched to a gene. This CDR3 has 15 residues. The CDR3 DNA reads TGTGCCAGCAGTGAAGAGGTGACAGGGGTTCAGCCCCAGCATTTT. This gives the protein CASSEEVTGVQPQHF.

The rearrangement joins TRBV7-2 to TRBJ2-5, with D possibly TRBD2 on 5 matching bases. V lost 8 bases and J 5 bases, leaving 15 bases between the germline ends. From germline, CDR1 is SGHTA and CDR2 FQGNSA. The CDR3 spans 13 residues. CDR3 sequence (DNA): TGTGCCAGCTCGATCGGGGTGGGGGAGACCCAGTACTTC. Protein product: CASSIGVGETQYF.

This clonotype appeared many times. The chain carries TRBV7-2 and TRBJ2-1; 13 nucleotides match TRBD2. Trimming at V came to 5 bases and at J to 1 base, leaving 2 bases not matched to a gene. The CDR3 covers 16 residues. CDR1 is SGHTA, CDR2 FQGNSA, per germline. In DNA, the CDR3 is TGTGCCAGCAGCCGGACTAGCGGGAGTTCCTACAATGAGCAGTTCTTC. It translates to CASSRTSGSSYNEQFF.

This clonotype was observed at least ten times. The chain recombines TRBV7-2 with TRBJ2-1; tentative D call: TRBD1 (7 bases). The germline V gene has CDR1 SGHTA and CDR2 FQGNSA. The CDR3 runs to 20 residues. V was cut by 2 bases and J by 9 bases, with 32 bases left in between. CDR3 loop: CASSLRLSSWLAQQGGEQFF. The CDR3 coding sequence is TGTGCCAGCAGCTTACGGTTGAGTTCGTGGCTAGCACAGCAGGGGGGTGAGCAGTTCTTC.

A few counts support this clonotype. This sequence joins TRBV19 and TRBJ2-3; D is uncertain. Per the germline V gene, CDR1 is LNHDA and CDR2 is SQIVND (reference sequence). V gave up 7 bases and J gave up 3 bases, with 20 bases separating them. The CDR3 is 16 amino acids. The CDR3 loop reads CASTLRAGSPTDTQYF. The CDR3, as DNA: TGTGCCAGTACCCTAAGAGCCGGTAGTCCGACAGATACGCAGTATTTT.

The chain uses TRBV7-2 and TRBJ2-2; D perhaps matches TRBD2 (6 bases). V dropped 5 bases and J dropped 1 base, with 14 bases sitting between them. The CDR3 extends over 16 amino acids. In germline, CDR1 is SGHTA, CDR2 FQGNSA. As DNA, the CDR3 is TGTGCCAGCAGCCGCGTAGGAGGGTGGAACACCGGGGAGCTGTTTTTT. Amino acids: CASSRVGGWNTGELFF.

This clonotype was observed a handful of times. The chain employs TRBV5-1 and TRBJ2-1; 7 bases agree with TRBD1. From germline, CDR1 is SGHRS and CDR2 YFSETQ. This CDR3 is built from 17 residues. V was clipped by 0 bases and J by 2 bases; unmatched bases: 8. The CDR3 region has the DNA TGCGCCAGCAGCTTGGCCGTACAGGGGTCCCCCTACAATGAGCAGTTCTTC. Translated: CASSLAVQGSPYNEQFF.